This is a list of T cell receptor beta chains from one sample in a study of OX40 agonist ivuxolimab in advanced cancers. Here immunoSEQ multiplex PCR was the method, and the copy in TCRdb shows in-frame clones only, minus some. The repertoire holds tens of thousands of clones, with approximately 92% as singletons. This specimen consisted of CD4+ or CD8+ T cells sorted from blood, obtained in a trial of the OX40 agonist ivuxolimab. The receptors shown here come from an adult with an advanced solid tumor such as melanoma, head and neck, liver or kidney cancer. The CDR3 runs from the conserved cysteine through the conserved F or W. A D gene is named only where the DNA matches it firmly.

j_call d_call v_call cdr3_aa
TRBJ1-1 - TRBV7-9 CASRDPGTGSTEAFF
TRBJ1-1 - TRBV27 CASSSAGTLNTEAFF
TRBJ2-3 TRBD2 TRBV5-8 CASSKTSGSTDTQYF
TRBJ1-6 - TRBV5-4 CASSPGDRSLHF
TRBJ1-5 - TRBV4-1 CASSQDAVQPQHF
TRBJ2-1 - TRBV9 CASSSEGGEQFF
TRBJ2-5 TRBD2 TRBV19 CASSTTSGGASQETQYF
TRBJ1-1 - TRBV5-1 CASSLAQGLNTEAFF
TRBJ1-6 - TRBV27 CASSWADNSPLHF
TRBJ2-5 - TRBV11-3 CASSPRGGGQETQYF
TRBJ1-2 - TRBV6-5 CASSYMGGEPYGYTF
TRBJ1-1 - TRBV4-3 CASSQDPASRAFF
TRBJ1-5 - TRBV19 CASSIPGGLGSNQPQHF
TRBJ1-5 - TRBV5-1 CASSLQGDSNQPQHF
TRBJ1-5 - TRBV11-2 CASSLDAGSNQPQHF
TRBJ1-4 TRBD1 TRBV9 CASSVTGGSGEKLFF
TRBJ2-7 - TRBV7-9 CASSLDGGRPLAYEQYF
TRBJ2-5 TRBD2 TRBV7-9 CASSSSIAGERKETQYF
TRBJ1-4 - TRBV10-3 CAISEHNPDEKLFF
TRBJ1-2 TRBD1 TRBV19 CASSIDPSGTAGYGYTF